A single sample gave rise to the 2 T cell receptor beta chains below, sequenced in a study of shared clonotypes between healthy human individuals. The table came from immunoSEQ multiplex PCR; TCRdb's copy has only in-frame clones and leaves some out. This sample has some 2,400,000 clones, with nearly 97% found just once. The source material was naive CD4+ T cells sorted from blood. Subset noted: CD45RA+ positively selected. The origin of the receptors is a man between 18 and 29 years old in good health.

The rearrangement uses TRBV5-1 and TRBJ2-5; the D gene is possibly TRBD1 (6 bases). The J call may be faulty, since TRBJ2-7 better matches the DNA end. This CDR3 is built from 14 residues. Germline loops: CDR1 SGHRS, CDR2 YFSETQ. The DNA of the CDR3 is TGCGCCAGCAGCTCGGGGACATTCTCCTACGAGCAGTACTTC. Protein sequence: CASSSGTFSYEQYF.

The chain links TRBV2 to TRBJ1-2, with D unresolved. V was cut by 7 bases and J by 7 bases, with 16 bases left in between. The CDR3 extends over 13 amino acids. Germline loops: CDR1 SNHLY, CDR2 FYNNEI. The CDR3 spells CASKPSLSGGYTF. CDR3 coding DNA: TGTGCCAGCAAGCCCTCATTGTCGGGTGGCTACACCTTC.